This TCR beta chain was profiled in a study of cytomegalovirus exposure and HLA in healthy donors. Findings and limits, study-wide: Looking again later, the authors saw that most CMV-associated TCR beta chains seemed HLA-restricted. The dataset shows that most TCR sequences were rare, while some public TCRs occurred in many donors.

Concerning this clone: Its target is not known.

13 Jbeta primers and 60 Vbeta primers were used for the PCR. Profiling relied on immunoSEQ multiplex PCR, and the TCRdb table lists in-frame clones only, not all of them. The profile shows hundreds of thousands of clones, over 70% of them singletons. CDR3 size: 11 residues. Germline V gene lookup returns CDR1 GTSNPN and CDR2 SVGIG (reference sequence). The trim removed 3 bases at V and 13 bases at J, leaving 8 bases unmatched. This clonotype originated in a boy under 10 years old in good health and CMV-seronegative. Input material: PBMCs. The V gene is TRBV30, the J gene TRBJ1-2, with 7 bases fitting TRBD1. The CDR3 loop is CAWSSTGDPTF. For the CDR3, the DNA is TGTGCCTGGAGCTCTACAGGGGATCCCACCTTC.